This is a list of T cell receptor beta chains from one sample in a study of T-cell reconstitution after alpha-beta-depleted transplantation in children. TCRdb re-analysed the PCR reads in MiXCR, keeping a single row per CDR3 protein. The data contain about 580,000 distinct CDR3 sequences, under 25% of them singletons. The starting material was PBMCs, mostly from graft donor cells, obtained 360 days after TCRalphabeta/CD19-depleted stem cell transplant. The source of these receptors is a boy younger than two who had a stem cell transplant for acute myeloid leukemia, so the T cells may come from the graft donor. CDR3s include the opening cysteine and the closing phenylalanine or tryptophan. The order of the fields is J gene, D gene, clone size, V gene, CDR3 protein, CDR3 DNA. The D gene is left open where the match is weak. Size tells how often a clone was seen (once, few, many) or the class of an expanded clone, and some rows leave it out.

TRBJ2-1 | TRBD2 | few | TRBV27 | CASSSPSSGGLPWSYNEQFF | TGTGCCAGCAGTTCCCCCTCTAGCGGGGGGCTCCCCTGGTCCTACAATGAGCAGTTCTTC
TRBJ2-7 | TRBD1 | many | TRBV7-9 | CASSDRDRVFEQYF | TGTGCCAGCAGCGACCGGGACAGGGTTTTCGAGCAGTACTTC
TRBJ2-1 | TRBD2 | NA | TRBV27 | CASSFGTSPQFF | TGTGCCAGCAGTTTTGGGACTAGCCCGCAGTTCTTC
TRBJ2-1 | NA | many | TRBV5-6 | CASSPLGGPFYNEQFF | TGTGCCAGCAGCCCACTAGGGGGGCCTTTCTACAATGAGCAGTTCTTC
TRBJ1-1 | NA | few | TRBV7-3 | CASSPRRGRKAFF | TGTGCCAGCAGCCCGCGGCGGGGGCGCAAGGCTTTCTTT
TRBJ2-5 | NA | few | TRBV18 | CASSPGPVETQYF | TGTGCCAGCTCACCGGGGCCCGTGGAGACCCAGTACTTC
TRBJ1-3 | NA | few | TRBV7-2 | CASSSNRAYSGNTIYF | TGTGCCAGCAGCAGCAACCGGGCCTACTCTGGAAACACCATATATTTT
TRBJ2-4 | TRBD1 | many | TRBV12-3/TRBV12-4 | CASSRGQGGGPRYF | TGTGCCAGCAGTAGAGGACAGGGGGGCGGCCCAAGATACTTC
TRBJ1-5 | NA | many | TRBV11-2 | CASSSSYAIWASNQPQHF | TGTGCCAGCAGCTCCTCCTATGCTATTTGGGCGAGCAATCAGCCCCAGCATTTT
TRBJ2-2 | TRBD1 | NA | TRBV12-3/TRBV12-4 | CASSWTGADTGELFF | TGTGCCAGCAGTTGGACAGGGGCGGACACCGGGGAGCTGTTTTTT
TRBJ2-3 | TRBD2 | few | TRBV7-2 | CASSGQGTSGGRKQYF | TGTGCCAGCAGCGGCCAAGGGACTAGCGGGGGAAGAAAGCAGTATTTT
TRBJ2-5 | TRBD1 | many | TRBV19 | CASRHRTGGPETQYF | TGTGCCAGTAGACACCGGACAGGGGGACCGGAGACCCAGTACTTC
TRBJ2-5 | NA | few | TRBV20-1 | CSASRAPGSATQYF | TGCAGTGCTAGCCGGGCCCCGGGATCTGCGACCCAGTACTTC
TRBJ2-1 | TRBD2 | once | TRBV10-2 | CASSESKTSGDNEQFF | TGCGCCAGCAGTGAGTCCAAGACTAGCGGGGACAATGAGCAGTTCTTC
TRBJ2-5 | NA | NA | TRBV5-1 | CASTSGDSRETQYF | TGCGCCAGCACCTCGGGGGACTCCAGGGAGACCCAGTACTTC
TRBJ2-7 | TRBD1 | NA | TRBV12-3/TRBV12-4 | CASSWDRPGSYEQYF | TGTGCCAGCAGTTGGGACAGGCCGGGATCCTACGAGCAGTACTTC
TRBJ2-1 | NA | few | TRBV7-2 | CASSLGRRDNEQFF | TGTGCCAGCAGCTTAGGTCGCAGAGACAATGAGCAGTTCTTC
TRBJ2-5 | NA | NA | TRBV6-2/TRBV6-3 | CASSYPWGSEEETQYF | TGTGCCAGCAGTTACCCCTGGGGTAGCGAGGAAGAGACCCAGTACTTC
TRBJ1-2 | TRBD1 | NA | TRBV7-2 | CASRTGPGYTF | TGTGCCAGCAGGACAGGGCCGGGCTACACCTTC
TRBJ1-1 | NA | NA | TRBV5-6 | CASSSDPESGTEAFF | TGTGCCAGCAGCTCCGACCCTGAGTCGGGCACTGAAGCTTTCTTT
TRBJ1-1 | NA | NA | TRBV12-3/TRBV12-4 | CASSLKYDEAFF | TGTGCCAGCAGTTTAAAGTATGATGAAGCTTTCTTT
TRBJ1-5 | TRBD1 | NA | TRBV11-2 | CASSQGAVQPQHF | TGTGCCAGCAGCCAGGGGGCCGTTCAGCCCCAGCATTTT
TRBJ1-5 | NA | few | TRBV12-3/TRBV12-4 | CASSPGMGHNQPQHF | TGTGCCAGCAGCCCGGGGATGGGGCACAATCAGCCCCAGCATTTT
TRBJ2-1 | NA | few | TRBV2 | CASMKQVPEQFF | TGTGCCAGCATGAAACAGGTCCCTGAGCAGTTCTTC
TRBJ2-5 | NA | NA | TRBV20-1 | CSASGPGETQYF | TGCAGTGCTTCCGGCCCCGGGGAGACCCAGTACTTC
TRBJ2-5 | NA | few | TRBV20-1 | CSAGPISTPQETQYF | TGCAGTGCGGGCCCAATTAGCACCCCCCAAGAGACCCAGTACTTC
TRBJ2-3 | NA | few | TRBV24-1 | CATSDARDTQYF | TGTGCCACCAGTGATGCCAGAGATACGCAGTATTTT
TRBJ2-3 | NA | NA | TRBV28 | CATSRISTDTQYF | TGTGCCACCTCCCGGATAAGTACAGATACGCAGTATTTT
TRBJ2-1 | TRBD2 | NA | TRBV20-1 | CSARSPGRGAYNEQFF | TGCAGTGCTAGATCACCTGGGCGGGGGGCCTACAATGAGCAGTTCTTC
TRBJ1-1 | NA | NA | TRBV28 | CASRDSSKPNTEAFF | TGTGCCAGCCGGGACTCCTCGAAGCCAAACACTGAAGCTTTCTTT
TRBJ1-1 | TRBD1 | many | TRBV29-1 | CSVRQGTNTEAFF | TGCAGCGTGAGACAGGGAACGAACACTGAAGCTTTCTTT
TRBJ1-2 | NA | many | TRBV4-3 | CASSRPGVGLEGYTF | TGCGCCAGCAGCCGGCCAGGGGTAGGGTTGGAGGGCTACACCTTC
TRBJ2-7 | NA | few | TRBV7-7 | CASSLARSSHEQYF | TGTGCCAGCAGCTTAGCGCGCTCGAGTCACGAGCAGTACTTC
TRBJ1-4 | NA | few | TRBV29-1 | CSVVGGEKLFF | TGCAGCGTTGTGGGAGGTGAAAAACTGTTTTTT
TRBJ1-4 | NA | NA | TRBV11-2 | CASSSLSGLRNEKLFF | TGTGCCAGCAGCTCCCTTAGCGGACTCAGAAATGAAAAACTGTTTTTT
TRBJ1-5 | NA | few | TRBV2 | CATGGGARNQPQHF | TGTGCAACAGGAGGGGGGGCACGGAATCAGCCCCAGCATTTT
TRBJ2-4 | TRBD1 | NA | TRBV20-1 | CSARPGQGANIQYF | TGCAGTGCTAGACCGGGACAGGGGGCGAACATTCAGTACTTC
TRBJ2-5 | NA | many | TRBV12-3/TRBV12-4 | CASSSRRDRQETQYF | TGTGCCAGCAGTAGCCGCCGGGACCGCCAAGAGACCCAGTACTTC
TRBJ2-5 | NA | many | TRBV9 | CASSVGAQETQYF | TGTGCCAGCAGCGTCGGGGCCCAAGAGACCCAGTACTTC
TRBJ2-2 | NA | NA | TRBV5-5 | CASSVPSGRANTGELFF | TGTGCCAGCAGCGTGCCCAGTGGCAGAGCGAACACCGGGGAGCTGTTTTTT
TRBJ1-5 | NA | many | TRBV21-1 | CASSMVGVDQPQHF | TGTGCCAGCAGCATGGTGGGGGTGGATCAGCCCCAGCATTTT
TRBJ1-3 | NA | NA | TRBV4-3 | CASSQEPGRYSGNTIYF | TGCGCCAGCAGCCAAGAACCAGGGAGGTACTCTGGAAACACCATATATTTT
TRBJ2-3 | NA | many | TRBV12-3/TRBV12-4 | CASSLQGILTDTQYF | TGTGCCAGCAGTTTGCAGGGGATACTCACAGATACGCAGTATTTT
TRBJ2-5 | NA | NA | TRBV6-1 | CASSEMGLLYF | TGTGCCAGCAGTGAAATGGGGCTATTGTACTTC
TRBJ2-3 | TRBD2 | many | TRBV12-3/TRBV12-4 | CASGRSGATSTDTQYF | TGTGCCAGCGGCCGTAGCGGGGCTACTAGCACAGATACGCAGTATTTT
TRBJ2-1 | TRBD1 | many | TRBV2 | CARQGAGIDEQFF | TGTGCCAGACAGGGGGCCGGAATCGATGAGCAGTTCTTC
TRBJ2-5 | TRBD2 | NA | TRBV9 | CASSSPPRGGGLEETQYF | TGTGCCAGCAGCTCCCCCCCCCGAGGCGGGGGGCTTGAAGAGACCCAGTACTTC
TRBJ2-3 | NA | few | TRBV15 | CATSRDPSVVRDTQYF | TGTGCCACCAGCAGAGATCCCTCGGTAGTAAGAGATACGCAGTATTTT
TRBJ2-1 | TRBD2 | once | TRBV20-1 | CSTSGGSSYNEQFF | TGCTCTACTAGCGGGGGGAGCTCCTACAATGAGCAGTTCTTC
TRBJ2-2 | TRBD1 | NA | TRBV5-1 | CASSLGPGQGGWNTGELFF | TGCGCCAGCAGCTTGGGTCCGGGACAGGGAGGTTGGAACACCGGGGAGCTGTTTTTT
TRBJ2-5 | TRBD2 | NA | TRBV5-1 | CASSSPEPGGFGQETQYF | TGCGCCAGCAGCTCCCCAGAACCGGGAGGGTTTGGGCAAGAGACCCAGTACTTC
TRBJ2-1 | NA | many | TRBV28 | CASTRTGSYNEQFF | TGTGCCAGCACGCGGACCGGCTCCTACAATGAGCAGTTCTTC
TRBJ1-1 | TRBD1 | few | TRBV29-1 | CSVVRGGSAEAFF | TGCAGCGTTGTCAGGGGGGGCTCGGCTGAAGCTTTCTTT
TRBJ2-3 | TRBD2 | NA | TRBV7-2 | CASSRPLAGDTQYF | TGTGCCAGCAGCCGACCCCTAGCGGGAGATACGCAGTATTTT
TRBJ2-5 | NA | few | TRBV2 | CASSAAAAYQETQYF | TGTGCCAGCAGTGCAGCGGCAGCCTACCAAGAGACCCAGTACTTC
TRBJ1-6 | NA | many | TRBV2 | CASSDSGQIRLHF | TGTGCCAGCAGTGATTCCGGACAGATTAGGCTCCACTTT
TRBJ2-1 | NA | few | TRBV7-9 | CASSHTGYEDEQFF | TGTGCCAGCAGCCATACAGGGTATGAGGATGAGCAGTTCTTC
TRBJ2-1 | NA | NA | TRBV9 | CASSPNQGNEQFF | TGTGCCAGCAGCCCCAACCAGGGCAATGAGCAGTTCTTC
TRBJ2-3 | NA | NA | TRBV29-1 | CSPCDPVSDTQYF | TGCAGCCCCTGCGACCCTGTATCAGATACGCAGTATTTT
TRBJ1-2 | NA | few | TRBV29-1 | CSVRSYGYTF | TGCAGCGTTCGCAGTTATGGCTACACCTTC